A selection of T cell receptor beta chains follows, all from one sample in a study of CD8+ T cells in alopecia areata. TCRdb's copy holds only in-frame clones and misses some; the assay was immunoSEQ multiplex PCR. The profile shows more than 90,000 clones, about 64% of them singletons. Sequenced material: CD8+ T cells sorted from blood, taken at week 4, from a patient treated with tofacitinib. All receptors derive from a human donor with alopecia areata. Both conserved end residues are trimmed from each CDR3.

TRBV7-9,TRBJ2-1,ASSSLAHEQF
TRBV4-1,TRBJ2-7,ASSQDSGMSYEQY
TRBV19,TRBJ1-5,ASQFGGPYSNQPQH
TRBV6-4,TRBJ2-1,ASSDSGAGRDEQF
TRBV19,TRBJ1-1,ASSMKGNTEAF
TRBV2,TRBJ2-4,ASIRDAKNIQY
TRBV27,TRBJ2-1,ASSTIAGGPYNEQF
TRBV18,TRBJ2-7,ASSSSGSPYEQY
TRBV27,TRBJ2-1,ASSLAGGRYNEQF
TRBV29-1,TRBJ2-7,SVAPGGQPYEQY
TRBV6-6,TRBJ2-1,ASSYTRAYNEQF
TRBV6-5,TRBJ2-1,ASSYYSGGPYNEQF
TRBV7-9,TRBJ2-2,ASSPVPGSGELF
TRBV29-1,TRBJ1-2,SVEDRTPQGGHYGYT
TRBV5-1,TRBJ2-7,ASSWGLVEYEQY
TRBV11-2,TRBJ2-3,ASSLASGGATDTQY
TRBV7-6,TRBJ1-1,ASSLEGHTEAF
TRBV5-1,TRBJ2-1,ASSFGTSGGLHNEQF
TRBV15,TRBJ1-2,ATSREGAGYT
TRBV27,TRBJ1-2,ASSLFGTGGGYT
TRBV5-4,TRBJ1-5,ASSSGTGGQPQH
TRBV25-1,TRBJ2-3,ASTPNGGVDTQY
TRBV5-4,TRBJ1-1,ASSLANTEAF
TRBV4-1,TRBJ2-2,ASSQGTANTGELF
TRBV5-1,TRBJ2-1,ASSYWTYNEQF
TRBV13,TRBJ2-5,ASSLGTGETQY
TRBV14,TRBJ2-3,ASSQAPSPPDTQY
TRBV25-1,TRBJ1-2,ASSEWGQRFGYT
TRBV7-2,TRBJ2-7,ASSLGGVEQY
TRBV2,TRBJ1-5,ASSESSEGQGQPQH
TRBV7-9,TRBJ1-2,ASSLESDRVGYT
TRBV15,TRBJ1-1,ATSRSPGTEAF
TRBV7-2,TRBJ1-5,ASREGSEPQH
TRBV7-8,TRBJ1-1,ASSDRTGRNTEAF
TRBV27,TRBJ1-1,ASSFLMNTEAF
TRBV5-1,TRBJ2-7,ASSLRSGHLYEQY
TRBV13,TRBJ2-3,ASSSIADTQY
TRBV27,TRBJ1-3,ASSPLRGGNTIY
TRBV7-9,TRBJ2-6,ASSLKNSGANVLT
TRBV29-1,TRBJ2-4,SVELQAEAKNIQY
TRBV27,TRBJ2-7,ASSLLGSSGSGHEQY
TRBV10-3,TRBJ2-5,AIRGTGGMETQY
TRBV4-3,TRBJ2-5,ASSKRGLAGETQY
TRBV9,TRBJ1-2,ASSTTGVSPGYT
TRBV4-1,TRBJ2-5,ASSQGDRGQETQY
TRBV5-4,TRBJ2-3,ASSFFADTQY
TRBV5-1,TRBJ2-7,ASSLPTVSYEQY
TRBV30,TRBJ1-1,AWSLRNTEAF